Below are 6 T cell receptor beta chains sequenced from a single sample in a study of blood T cell repertoires in COVID-19. TCRdb keeps only in-frame clones here, not all; method: immunoSEQ multiplex PCR. Among 110,000 to 150,000 clones, around 87% were seen once, and the ten largest hold around 2.9%. Sequencing used peripheral blood. The receptors originated from a woman in her sixties with active COVID-19.

The J gene is TRBJ1-2, the V gene TRBV5-4; 9 nucleotides align to TRBD1. With V trimmed by 5 bases and J by 1 base, 9 bases remained unmatched. In germline, CDR1 is SGHNT, CDR2 YYREEE (reference sequence). This CDR3 is 16 amino acids long. The CDR3 coding sequence is TGTGCCAGCAGAAACGACAGGGGGAGGGGTAACTATGGCTACACCTTC. This codes for CASRNDRGRGNYGYTF.

The chain combines TRBV4-3 with TRBJ1-2; D not certain. V was clipped by 5 bases and J by 6 bases, with 19 bases between them. There are 15 residues in the CDR3. Germline V lookup: CDR1 LGHNA, CDR2 YSLEER. This CDR3 is CASSDLPGSTHGYTF. The CDR3 region has the DNA TGCGCCAGCAGCGATCTTCCGGGGTCCACCCATGGCTACACCTTC.

The rearrangement uses TRBV4-2 and TRBJ1-1; 8 bases are shared with TRBD1. CDR1 LGHNA and CDR2 YNFKEQ come from the germline V gene. Trimming at V came to 1 base and at J to 7 bases, leaving 8 bases not matched to a gene. This CDR3 is built from 15 residues. The CDR3 DNA reads as TGTGCCAGCAGCCAAGGTTTCAGGGGGCCTCTTGAAGCTTTCTTT. It specifies CASSQGFRGPLEAFF.

The rearrangement joins TRBV27 to TRBJ1-4, with 7 bases aligning to TRBD1. This CDR3 comprises 14 residues. Germline V gene lookup returns CDR1 MNHEY and CDR2 SMNVEV (reference sequence). J was trimmed by 6 bases and V by 4 bases; bases with no gene match: 5. CDR3: CASSSHRGDEKLFF. As DNA, the CDR3 is TGTGCCAGCAGTTCTCACAGGGGCGATGAAAAACTGTTTTTT. The full variable domain, rest sourced from reference TRBV27 and TRBJ1-4, is EAQVTQNPRYLITVTGKKLTVTCSQNMNHEYMSWYRQDPGLGLRQIYYSMNVEVTDKGDVPEGYKVSRKEKRNFPLILESPSPNQTSLYFCASSSHRGDEKLFFGSGTQLSVL.

V and J are TRBV2 and TRBJ2-2; 7 bases line up with TRBD2. CDR1 is SNHLY and CDR2 is FYNNEI in the germline V gene. The CDR3 sequence is 15 residues long. The V segment lost 4 bases and the J segment 2 bases; nucleotides outside the gene matches: 4. CDR3 residues: CASSGASGNTGELFF. The CDR3 DNA reads as TGTGCCAGCAGTGGGGCTAGCGGAAACACCGGGGAGCTGTTTTTT.

The chain employs TRBV15 and TRBJ1-5, with a tentative D call TRBD1 (6 bases). Germline CDR1 and CDR2: LNHNV and YYDKDF (reference sequence). This CDR3 comprises 14 residues. Trimming cost V 5 bases and J 3 bases, with 11 bases left between them. CDR3 DNA sequence: TGTGCCACCAGCGTGGGACATAACAATCAGCCCCAGCATTTT. It codes for CATSVGHNNQPQHF.